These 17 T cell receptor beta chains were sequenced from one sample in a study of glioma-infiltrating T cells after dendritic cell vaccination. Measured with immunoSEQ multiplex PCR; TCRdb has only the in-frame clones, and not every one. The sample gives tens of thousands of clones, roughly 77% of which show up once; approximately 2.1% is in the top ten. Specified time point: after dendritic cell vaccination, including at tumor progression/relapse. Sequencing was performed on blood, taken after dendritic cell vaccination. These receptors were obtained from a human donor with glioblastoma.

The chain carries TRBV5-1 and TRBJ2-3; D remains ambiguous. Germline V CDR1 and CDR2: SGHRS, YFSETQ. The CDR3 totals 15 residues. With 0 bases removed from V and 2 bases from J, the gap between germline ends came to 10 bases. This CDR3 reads CASSLGPEFTDTQYF. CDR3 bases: TGCGCCAGCAGCTTGGGCCCGGAGTTCACAGATACGCAGTATTTT. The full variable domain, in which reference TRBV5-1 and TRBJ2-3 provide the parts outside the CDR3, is KAGVTQTPRYLIKTRGQQVTLSCSPISGHRSVSWYQQTPGQGLQFLFEYFSETQRNKGNFPGRFSGRQFSNSRSEMNVSTLELGDSALYLCASSLGPEFTDTQYFGPGTRLTVL.

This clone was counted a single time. CDR3 DNA: TGTGCCAGCAGCCCCCACAGCGGGGGAGAATTCTACGAGCAGTACTTC. Translation: CASSPHSGGEFYEQYF. This chain connects TRBV4-2 to TRBJ2-7; TRBD2 agrees at 8 bases. Germline lookup yields CDR1 LGHNA and CDR2 YNFKEQ. The V and J ends lost 4 bases and 3 bases, in that order; junction bases with no gene match: 11. This CDR3 has 16 amino acids.

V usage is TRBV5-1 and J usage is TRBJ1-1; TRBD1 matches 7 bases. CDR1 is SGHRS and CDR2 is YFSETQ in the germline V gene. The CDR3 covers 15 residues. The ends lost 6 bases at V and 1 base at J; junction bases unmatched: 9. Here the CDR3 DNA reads TGCGCCAGCAAGGACAGGACGGATTCGAACACTGAAGCTTTCTTT. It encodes CASKDRTDSNTEAFF.

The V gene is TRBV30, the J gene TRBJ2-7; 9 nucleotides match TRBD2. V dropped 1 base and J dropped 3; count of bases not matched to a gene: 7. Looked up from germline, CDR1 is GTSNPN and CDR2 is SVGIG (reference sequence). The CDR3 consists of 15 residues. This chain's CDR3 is CAWSGAGGGDYEQYV. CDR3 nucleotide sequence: TGTGCCTGGAGTGGAGCGGGGGGTGGGGACTACGAGCAGTACGTC.

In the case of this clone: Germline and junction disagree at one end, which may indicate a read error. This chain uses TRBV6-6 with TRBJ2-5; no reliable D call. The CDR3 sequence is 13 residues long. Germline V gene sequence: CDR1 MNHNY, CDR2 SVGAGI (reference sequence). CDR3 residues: CASSLPTLAALNF. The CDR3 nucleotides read TGTGCCAGCAGTCTCCCGACTCTGGCAGCCCTGAACTTC.

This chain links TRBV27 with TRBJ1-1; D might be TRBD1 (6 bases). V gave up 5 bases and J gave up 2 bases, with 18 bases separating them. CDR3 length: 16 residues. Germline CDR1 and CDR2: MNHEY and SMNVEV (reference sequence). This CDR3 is CASSPITGKRNTEAFF. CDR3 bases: TGTGCCAGCAGTCCAATCACAGGGAAGAGAAACACTGAAGCTTTCTTT.

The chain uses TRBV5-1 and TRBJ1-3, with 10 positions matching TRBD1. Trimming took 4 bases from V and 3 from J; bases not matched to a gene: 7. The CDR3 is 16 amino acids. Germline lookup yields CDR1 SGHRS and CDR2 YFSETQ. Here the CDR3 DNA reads TGCGCCAGCAGCCCGAACGACAGGGGGCATGGAAACACCATATATTTT. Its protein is CASSPNDRGHGNTIYF.

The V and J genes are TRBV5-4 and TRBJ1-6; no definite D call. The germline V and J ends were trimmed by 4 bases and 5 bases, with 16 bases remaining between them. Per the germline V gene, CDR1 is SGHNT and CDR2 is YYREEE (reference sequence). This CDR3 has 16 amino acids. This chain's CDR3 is CASSQNRAGNNSPLHF. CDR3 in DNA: TGTGCCAGCAGCCAAAATCGAGCGGGAAATAATTCACCCCTCCACTTT. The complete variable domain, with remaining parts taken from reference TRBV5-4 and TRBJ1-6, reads ETGVTQSPTHLIKTRGQQVTLRCSSQSGHNTVSWYQQALGQGPQFIFQYYREEENGRGNFPPRFSGLQFPNYSSELNVNALELDDSALYLCASSQNRAGNNSPLHFGNGTRLTVT.

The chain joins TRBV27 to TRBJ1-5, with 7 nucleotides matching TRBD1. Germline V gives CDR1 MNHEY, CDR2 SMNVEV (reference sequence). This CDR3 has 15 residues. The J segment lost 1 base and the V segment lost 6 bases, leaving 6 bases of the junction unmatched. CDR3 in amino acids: CASRRQGASNQPQHF. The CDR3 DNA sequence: TGTGCCAGCAGAAGACAGGGAGCGAGCAATCAGCCCCAGCATTTT.

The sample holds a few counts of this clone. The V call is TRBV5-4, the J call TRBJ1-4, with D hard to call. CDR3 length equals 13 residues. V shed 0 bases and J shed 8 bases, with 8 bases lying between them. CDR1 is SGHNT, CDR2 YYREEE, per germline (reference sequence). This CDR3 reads CASSLGLEEKLFF. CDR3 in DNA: TGTGCCAGCAGCTTGGGGTTGGAGGAAAAACTGTTTTTT. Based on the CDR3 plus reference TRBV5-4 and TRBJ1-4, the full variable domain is ETGVTQSPTHLIKTRGQQVTLRCSSQSGHNTVSWYQQALGQGPQFIFQYYREEENGRGNFPPRFSGLQFPNYSSELNVNALELDDSALYLCASSLGLEEKLFFGSGTQLSVL.

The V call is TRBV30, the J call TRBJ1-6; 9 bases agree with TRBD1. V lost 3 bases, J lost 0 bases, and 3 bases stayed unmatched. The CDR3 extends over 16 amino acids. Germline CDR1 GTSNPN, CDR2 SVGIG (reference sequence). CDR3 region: CAWRGQGSSYNSPLHF. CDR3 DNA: TGTGCCTGGAGGGGACAGGGAAGCTCCTATAATTCACCCCTCCACTTT.

The CDR3 region has the DNA TGTGCCAGCAGTGTGTCAGGGGAGTTGAGCACAGATACGCAGTATTTT. This codes for CASSVSGELSTDTQYF. The rearrangement uses TRBV25-1 and TRBJ2-3, with D maybe TRBD1 (6 bases). This CDR3 comprises 16 residues. The V gene's germline CDR1 is MGHDK and CDR2 SYGVNS. Between the trimmed V and J ends, which lost 4 bases and 0 bases, there was a span of 14 bases.

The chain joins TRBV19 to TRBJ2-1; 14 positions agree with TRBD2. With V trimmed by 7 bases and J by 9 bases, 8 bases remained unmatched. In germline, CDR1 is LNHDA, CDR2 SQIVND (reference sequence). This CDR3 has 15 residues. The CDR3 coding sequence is TGTGCCAGTAATCCGACTAGCGGGAGGGCCAGTGAGCAGTTCTTC. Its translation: CASNPTSGRASEQFF. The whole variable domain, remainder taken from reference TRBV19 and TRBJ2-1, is DGGITQSPKYLFRKEGQNVTLSCEQNLNHDAMYWYRQDPGQGLRLIYYSQIVNDFQKGDIAEGYSVSREKKESFPLTVTSAQKNPTAFYLCASNPTSGRASEQFFGPGTRLTVL.

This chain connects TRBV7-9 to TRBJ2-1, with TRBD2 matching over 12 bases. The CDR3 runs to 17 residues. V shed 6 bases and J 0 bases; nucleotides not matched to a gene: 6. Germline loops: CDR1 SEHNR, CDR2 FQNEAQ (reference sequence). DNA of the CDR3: TGTGCCAGCAGTCTTAAGACTAGCGGGAGCTCCTACAATGAGCAGTTCTTC. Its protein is CASSLKTSGSSYNEQFF. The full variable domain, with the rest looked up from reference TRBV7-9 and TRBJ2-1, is DTGVSQNPRHKITKRGQNVTFRCDPISEHNRLYWYRQTLGQGPEFLTYFQNEAQLEKSRLLSDRFSAERPKGSFSTLEIQRTEQGDSAMYLCASSLKTSGSSYNEQFFGPGTRLTVL.

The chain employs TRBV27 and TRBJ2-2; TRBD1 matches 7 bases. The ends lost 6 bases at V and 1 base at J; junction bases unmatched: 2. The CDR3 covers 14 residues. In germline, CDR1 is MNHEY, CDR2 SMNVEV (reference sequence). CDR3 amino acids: CASRRTGNTGELFF. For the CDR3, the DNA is TGTGCCAGCAGGAGGACAGGGAACACCGGGGAGCTGTTTTTT.

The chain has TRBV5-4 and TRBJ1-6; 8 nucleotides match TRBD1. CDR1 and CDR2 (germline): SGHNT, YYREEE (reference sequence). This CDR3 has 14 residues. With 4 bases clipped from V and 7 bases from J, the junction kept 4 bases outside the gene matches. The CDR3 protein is CASSLTGGNSPLHF. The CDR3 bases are TGTGCCAGCAGCCTAACAGGGGGAAATTCACCCCTCCACTTT.

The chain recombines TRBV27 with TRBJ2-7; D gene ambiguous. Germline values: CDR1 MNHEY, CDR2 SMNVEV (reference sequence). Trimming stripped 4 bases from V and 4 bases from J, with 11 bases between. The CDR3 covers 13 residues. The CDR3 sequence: CASSSIQRYEQYF. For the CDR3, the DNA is TGTGCCAGCAGTTCTATCCAGAGGTACGAGCAGTACTTC.